This T cell receptor (beta chain) originates from a study of response to subunit inactivated influenza vaccine (dated by TCRdb to 2017 to 2018). Looking at the study overall: The study used deep quantitative T cell receptor repertoire profiling to track responses to a trivalent subunit inactivated influenza vaccine.

The germline ends are 3 bases apart after V is trimmed by 4 bases and J by 0 bases. From the cysteine through the phenylalanine, the CDR3 covers 12 amino acids. Kept here is only the CDR3 DNA, which spans 36 bases and is read in frame from base 1. The germline V gene gives CDR1 as MDHEN and CDR2 as SYDVKM. This clonotype has a handful of counts. The target of this receptor is not known. No much larger clone exists at a distance of one base, and base qualities are not known. General study outcomes and caveats: It was suggested by the authors that each seasonal influenza vaccination may recruit only a limited number of new T cells.

The receptor library was made with RT-PCR. Data came from an Illumina HiSeq 2500. TCRdb cleaned the public reads at Q25 with fastp, built clones with MiXCR and kept in-frame beta chains. Each record represents a unique CDR3 protein, reported with the most common genes and DNA among its rows. This sample holds 530,000 or so distinct CDR3 sequences; over 25% were observed only once. 1.9% of the sample is in the top ten clones. The chain joins TRBV28 to TRBJ2-5; the D gene remains uncertain. The TCR comes from a man between 45 and 60 years old who received an inactivated influenza vaccine. Donor details come from another sample of the same person, matched by shared clones. Source: CD4+ T cells sorted from PBMCs, taken 5 to 6 days after vaccination. The CDR3: CASSSDQETQYF. Here is the DNA: TGTGCCAGCAGTTCCGACCAAGAGACCCAGTACTTC.